This TCR beta chain was obtained from a study of cytomegalovirus exposure and HLA in healthy donors. Study-level points and caveats: Cytomegalovirus-associated status was assigned to 164 TCR beta chains. An ancestry cluster, one associated with Asian ancestry, reportedly showed fewer N-insertions than the roughly 670-donor mean in a later analysis.

Primers for the PCR totalled 60 Vbeta and 13 Jbeta. Sequenced by immunoSEQ multiplex PCR; TCRdb stores in-frame clones only, minus some. The listing contains more than 95,000 clones. Trimming cost V 8 bases and J 4 bases, with 23 bases left between them. Germline values: CDR1 SNHLY, CDR2 FYNNEI. This CDR3 spans 16 amino acids. Nominally healthy donors were sampled, though unrecorded immune exposures were likely. Comments on this clone: The antigen is not known.

The rearrangement joins TRBV2 to TRBJ1-2; D call uncertain. Sequences were obtained from PBMCs. This TCR derives from a man aged 30 to 39 in good health and CMV-seronegative. This chain's CDR3 is CASESSKAGLSYGYTF. Written as DNA, the CDR3 is TGTGCCAGCGAATCGTCGAAAGCGGGTCTCAGCTATGGCTACACCTTC.